This entry features one T cell receptor (beta chain) sequence. As yet, its antigen is unknown. The sample belongs to a study of cytomegalovirus exposure and HLA in healthy donors. The CDR3 has 16 amino acids. The J segment lost 3 bases and the V segment lost 3 bases, leaving 8 bases of the junction unmatched. The germline CDR1 and CDR2 sequences are MGHRA and YSYEKL. Study results and caveats: Earlier analysis found most TCR beta V segments productive about 87% or about 30% of the time. Owing to their indistinguishability, certain V segments, notably TRBV6-2 and TRBV6-3, were excluded. A later analysis reportedly found that, within productive TCRs, an Asian-associated ancestry cluster had fewer N-insertions than the mean observed across the approximately 600 donors. CMV serostatus was the only recorded immune exposure for donors.

PCR primers comprised 60 Vbeta and 13 Jbeta primers. This table comes from immunoSEQ multiplex PCR, and its TCRdb copy is limited to in-frame clones, with some not included. The table lists some 110,000 clones, 70% of them singletons, with 8.5% to 9.5% in the top ten. The genes are TRBV4-1 and TRBJ1-5, with 7 bases fitting TRBD1. The sequence was collected from a man in his thirties or forties in good health and CMV-seropositive. Sequencing was performed on PBMCs. The chain's CDR3 is CASSHTKDRSNQPQHF. The DNA of the CDR3 is TGCGCCAGCAGCCACACCAAGGACAGGTCCAATCAGCCCCAGCATTTT.